This TCR beta chain was identified during a study of beta chain features in type 1 diabetes. Study-level information: Sorted cells examined across all samples numbered 85 million to 130 million.

Sequencing targeted expressed TCRB transcripts, as all isolated RNA had been reverse transcribed. Assay: immunoSEQ multiplex PCR; the TCRdb copy retains only in-frame clones and omits some. Of 100,000 to 150,000 clones in the sample, approximately 15% were seen once. This clone appeared a few times. Its cognate antigen is unknown. Other DNA variants within this sample encode the same CDR3. V lost 0 bases and J 5 bases, leaving 11 bases between the germline ends. Germline CDR1 is SGDLS and CDR2 is YYNGEE. The length of the CDR3 is 14 residues. Study-level points and caveats: Within patients, naive, central memory and Treg TCRB repertoires seemed more similar than within healthy donors. HLA effects on TCRB rearrangement stayed unresolved here. In every one of the four CD4+ subsets, TCRB CDR3s were moderately but significantly shorter in Type 1 diabetes patients.

The TCR sequence derives from a man aged 18 to 30 with type 1 diabetes. This chain links TRBV9 with TRBJ2-5, with D maybe TRBD1 (6 bases). The sample taken for sequencing was central memory CD4+ T cells from blood. CDR3 loop: CASSVGGQGETQYF. In DNA, the CDR3 is TGTGCCAGCAGCGTAGGAGGCCAGGGGGAGACCCAGTACTTC.